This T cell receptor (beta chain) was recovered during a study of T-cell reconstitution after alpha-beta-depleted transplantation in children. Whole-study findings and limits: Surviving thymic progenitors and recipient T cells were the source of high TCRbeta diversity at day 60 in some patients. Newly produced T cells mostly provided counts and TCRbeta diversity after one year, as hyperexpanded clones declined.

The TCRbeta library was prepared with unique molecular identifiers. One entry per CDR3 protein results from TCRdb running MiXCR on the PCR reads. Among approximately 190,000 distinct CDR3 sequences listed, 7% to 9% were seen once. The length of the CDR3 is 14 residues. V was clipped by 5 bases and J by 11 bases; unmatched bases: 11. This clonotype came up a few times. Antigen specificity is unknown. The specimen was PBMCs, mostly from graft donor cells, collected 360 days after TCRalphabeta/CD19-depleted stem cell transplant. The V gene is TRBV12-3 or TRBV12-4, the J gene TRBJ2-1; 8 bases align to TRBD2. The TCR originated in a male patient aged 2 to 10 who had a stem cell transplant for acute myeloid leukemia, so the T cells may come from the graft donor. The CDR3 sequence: CASSPGVAGPQQFF. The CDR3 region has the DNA TGTGCCAGCAGTCCGGGGGTAGCGGGGCCCCAGCAGTTCTTC.